Listed below are T cell receptor beta chains from one sample, sequenced in a study of control samples from healthy donors and cancer patients. Sequencing used immunoSEQ multiplex PCR; TCRdb keeps in-frame clones, though not all of them. Of over 100,000 clones in the sample, roughly 89% are singletons; the top ten hold approximately 6%. Sequenced material: blood. Every receptor here comes from a man younger than 35 in good health. Both conserved end residues are part of each CDR3. A D gene is named only where the DNA matches it firmly. Size values are once, few and many counts, or a class for expanded clones, and some rows have none.

j_gene | v_gene | d_gene | abundance | CDR3nt | CDR3aa
TRBJ1-5 | TRBV5-1 | TRBD1 | NA | TGCGCCAGCAGCTTAGACAGGGTGTATAGCAATCAGCCCCAGCATTTT | CASSLDRVYSNQPQHF
TRBJ2-2 | TRBV4-2 | NA | NA | TGTGCCAGCAGCCAAAAGGACAGATCGACGAACACCGGGGAGCTGTTTTTT | CASSQKDRSTNTGELFF
TRBJ2-1 | TRBV19 | TRBD1 | NA | TGTGCCAGTAGTATAGATCTGGGACAGGGAAGCTACAATGAGCAGTTCTTC | CASSIDLGQGSYNEQFF
TRBJ1-4 | TRBV4-2 | NA | NA | TGTGCCAGCAGCCAAGATATGGGGGAAATCGAAAAACTGTTTTTT | CASSQDMGEIEKLFF
TRBJ2-5 | TRBV12-3/TRBV12-4 | NA | once | TGTGCCAGCAGTACTGGAGAGACCCAGTACTTC | CASSTGETQYF
TRBJ2-7 | TRBV5-4 | NA | once | TGTGCCAGCAGCTTTGTGGGACGGGAGCAGTACTTC | CASSFVGREQYF
TRBJ2-2 | TRBV5-1 | TRBD1 | NA | TGCGCCAGCAGCTTCTCCCGACAGGGGGCCGGGGAGCTGTTTTTT | CASSFSRQGAGELFF
TRBJ2-3 | TRBV7-6 | NA | NA | TGTGCCAGCAGCTTAGTTCCAGGGAGTGCAGATACGCAGTATTTT | CASSLVPGSADTQYF
TRBJ2-7 | TRBV6-5 | NA | few | TGTGCCAGCAGCTCCCCTTCAGGGTCCTACGAGCAGTACTTC | CASSSPSGSYEQYF
TRBJ2-7 | TRBV9 | NA | NA | TGTGCCAGCAGCGCCGACAGGAATTCCTACGAGCAGTACTTC | CASSADRNSYEQYF
TRBJ2-6 | TRBV5-6 | TRBD1 | NA | TGTGCCAGCAGCTTGCCGGACAGGCTTCGCTCTGGGGCCAACGTCCTGACTTTC | CASSLPDRLRSGANVLTF
TRBJ1-4 | TRBV25-1 | NA | NA | TGTGCCAGCAGTCCAAGAGACGGACAGCGGGAAAAACTGTTTTTT | CASSPRDGQREKLFF
TRBJ2-1 | TRBV6-2/TRBV6-3 | NA | NA | TGTGCCAGCAGTTTTGAGCGGACCTACAATGAGCAGTTCTTC | CASSFERTYNEQFF
TRBJ1-1 | TRBV5-1 | NA | NA | TGCGCCAGCAGCCTACAGGGACCCAACACTGAAGCTTTCTTT | CASSLQGPNTEAFF
TRBJ1-5 | TRBV6-5 | NA | few | TGTGCCAGCAGTCGGGGGGAGAATCAGCCCCAGCATTTT | CASSRGENQPQHF
TRBJ2-7 | TRBV5-4 | TRBD2 | NA | TGTGCCACTTCGACTAGCGGGGAATCCTACGAGCAGTACTTC | CATSTSGESYEQYF
TRBJ1-1 | TRBV29-1 | NA | NA | TGCAGCGTTGGTACAGAGCCGCCTTTCTTT | CSVGTEPPFF
TRBJ2-5 | TRBV5-1 | NA | few | TGCGCCAGCAGCTCCGGGACCGGATGGGCAGAGACCCAGTACTTC | CASSSGTGWAETQYF
TRBJ1-2 | TRBV4-1 | NA | NA | TGCGCCAGCAGCGCGCGGACAGTTAACTATGGCTACACCTTC | CASSARTVNYGYTF
TRBJ2-2 | TRBV5-1 | NA | few | TGCGCCAGCAGCCCGGTTAGGAACACCGGGGAGCTGTTTTTT | CASSPVRNTGELFF
TRBJ1-6 | TRBV6-5 | NA | NA | TGTGCCAGCAGACGGACGTCTTCACCCCTCCACTTT | CASRRTSSPLHF
TRBJ1-6 | TRBV5-1 | TRBD1 | NA | TGCGCCAGCAACCCAGGGGGCGGCGTAGGAGCCCCTTCACCCCTCCACTTT | CASNPGGGVGAPSPLHF
TRBJ2-3 | TRBV12-5 | TRBD1 | NA | TGTGCTAGTGGTTTGGTACTCGGACAGGGGGTACCGCCAGATACGCAGTATTTT | CASGLVLGQGVPPDTQYF
TRBJ1-1 | TRBV10-2 | NA | once | TGCGCCAGCAGTGAGTCAGTCCTTGGAGCTTTCTTT | CASSESVLGAFF
TRBJ2-7 | TRBV5-6 | TRBD2 | NA | TGTGCCAGCAGTCCGGGACTAGCGTACGAGCAGTACTTC | CASSPGLAYEQYF
TRBJ2-3 | TRBV9 | NA | once | TGTGCCAGCAGCGTTGTGACAGCCCCCGGGGGTACGCAGTATTTT | CASSVVTAPGGTQYF
TRBJ2-1 | TRBV19 | NA | NA | TGTGCCAGTAGCTTTAGGCGGGGTGAGCAGTTCTTC | CASSFRRGEQFF
TRBJ2-3 | TRBV7-2 | NA | NA | TGTGCCAGCAGCCAACTAGATCTTAGCACAGATACGCAGTATTTT | CASSQLDLSTDTQYF
TRBJ2-7 | TRBV12-3/TRBV12-4 | NA | once | TGTGCCAGCAGTGTTTCCACCTTGTACGAGCAGTACTTC | CASSVSTLYEQYF
TRBJ1-1 | TRBV18 | TRBD1 | NA | TGTGCCAGCTCACCTCCGACAGGGCCGGACACTGAAGCTTTCTTT | CASSPPTGPDTEAFF
TRBJ1-2 | TRBV12-3/TRBV12-4 | NA | NA | TGTGCCAGCAGTTTTGGGGGTCTTGGCTACACCTTC | CASSFGGLGYTF
TRBJ2-7 | TRBV5-4 | NA | NA | TGTGCCAGCAGCTTAGGAGGCCAGGGTGGAGAGCAGTACTTC | CASSLGGQGGEQYF
TRBJ1-4 | TRBV4-1 | NA | once | TGCGCCAGCAGCCGCGGACCCTCTGAAAAACTGTTTTTT | CASSRGPSEKLFF
TRBJ2-5 | TRBV12-5 | NA | NA | TGTGCTAGTGGTCCCCGTGGACAAGAGACCCAGTACTTC | CASGPRGQETQYF
TRBJ1-2 | TRBV6-5 | TRBD1 | NA | TGTGCCAGCAGTACCCGGGACAGTGGCTACACCTTC | CASSTRDSGYTF
TRBJ2-1 | TRBV9 | NA | NA | TGTGCCAGCAGCCCTCTGGGGGTGGGGGAAGAGTTCTTC | CASSPLGVGEEFF
TRBJ2-7 | TRBV5-5 | NA | few | TGTGCCAGCAGCTTTTCGTCGGGCCCCTACGAGCAGTACTTC | CASSFSSGPYEQYF
TRBJ2-7 | TRBV5-4 | NA | NA | TGTGCCAGCAGCCCCCGGGCCGGGAAACCCTTACTCTACGAGCAGTACTTC | CASSPRAGKPLLYEQYF
TRBJ2-3 | TRBV25-1 | TRBD1 | once | TGTGCCAGCAGTTTGACAGGGGCAGATACGCAGTATTTT | CASSLTGADTQYF
TRBJ1-1 | TRBV27 | TRBD1 | NA | TGTGCCAGCAGTCCACAGGGGTCTGAAGCTTTCTTT | CASSPQGSEAFF
TRBJ1-1 | TRBV7-9 | TRBD1 | once | TGTGCCATTGCATACGGGACAGGGGGTAGTACTGAAGCTTTCTTT | CAIAYGTGGSTEAFF
TRBJ2-7 | TRBV3-1/TRBV3-2 | NA | NA | TGTGCCAGCAGCCAAGGGTTGGACGAGCAGTACTTC | CASSQGLDEQYF
TRBJ1-1 | TRBV5-1 | TRBD1 | NA | TGCGCCAGCAGCTTGACAGGGGATATGAACACTGAAGCTTTCTTT | CASSLTGDMNTEAFF
TRBJ2-2 | TRBV2 | NA | NA | TGTGCCAGCAGGTACAGGGAAGCCGGGGAGCTGTTTTTT | CASRYREAGELFF
TRBJ2-2 | TRBV15 | NA | NA | TGTGCCACCAGCCTCCTAAAGAACACCGGGGAGCTGTTTTTT | CATSLLKNTGELFF
TRBJ2-7 | TRBV19 | NA | NA | TGTGCCAGTAGTATAGGACGGGATTACGAGCAGTACTTC | CASSIGRDYEQYF
TRBJ1-1 | TRBV4-2 | NA | NA | TGTGCCAGCAGCCAAGATCTTGACTTCAGAAGAGCTTTCTTT | CASSQDLDFRRAFF
TRBJ1-2 | TRBV2 | NA | NA | TGTGCCAGCAGTCCGAGGTCTGGGTATGGCTACACCTTC | CASSPRSGYGYTF
TRBJ2-3 | TRBV15 | NA | NA | TGTGCCACCAGCAGGGGGGCCGGAGATACGCAGTATTTT | CATSRGAGDTQYF
TRBJ2-7 | TRBV30 | NA | NA | TGTGCCTGGAGTAAGGGAAGCCGGGAGTACGAGCAGTACTTC | CAWSKGSREYEQYF
TRBJ2-1 | TRBV5-4 | NA | NA | TGTGCCAGCAGTTCCAGGGTCCTTAACGCCGATGAGCAGTTCTTC | CASSSRVLNADEQFF
TRBJ1-1 | TRBV7-9 | NA | NA | TGTGCCAGCAGCTCTCAGGTTATTGAAGCTTTCTTT | CASSSQVIEAFF
TRBJ2-5 | TRBV21-1 | NA | NA | TGTGCCAGCAGCCCCAATGTCGCCGGGGTCCAAGAGACCCAGTACTTC | CASSPNVAGVQETQYF
TRBJ2-2 | TRBV12-3/TRBV12-4 | NA | NA | TGTGCCAGCAGAGGGGTTAACACCGGGGAGCTGTTTTTT | CASRGVNTGELFF
TRBJ2-3 | TRBV4-1 | TRBD2 | NA | TGCGCCAGCAGCCAAGAATCAGTCACTAGCGGGGGGCCAGATACGCAGTATTTT | CASSQESVTSGGPDTQYF